This entry is about one T cell receptor beta chain. No antigen is known for it. The record originates from a study of cytomegalovirus exposure and HLA in healthy donors. Study summary: Early released data had tens of millions of unique TCRs, all coming from HLA-typed donors. Points from the study as a whole: Three CMV-associated chains were confirmed in vitro to be specific for CMV antigens.

Both 60 Vbeta primers and 13 Jbeta primers went into the PCR. TCRdb's copy holds only in-frame clones and misses some; the assay was immunoSEQ multiplex PCR. The table lists 150,000 to 200,000 clones, roughly 70% of them singletons. The CDR3 spans 13 residues. Trimming removed 4 bases at V and 5 bases at J, with 11 bases between. Germline loops: CDR1 MGHDK, CDR2 SYGVNS. The V call is TRBV25-1, the J call TRBJ1-1; tentatively, D is TRBD1 (5 bases). Sequenced: PBMCs. This receptor was obtained from a woman in her forties or fifties in good health and CMV-seropositive. The CDR3 protein is CASSGRAGTEAFF. In DNA form, the CDR3 reads TGTGCCAGCAGTGGCAGGGCCGGAACTGAAGCTTTCTTT.